The text below deals with one TCR beta chain. What it recognizes is unknown. The method was immunoSEQ multiplex PCR; TCRdb's version includes in-frame clones alone and lacks a portion of them. This sample yields approximately 2,000,000 clones, of which about 94% are seen a single time; less than 2% belongs to the top ten. This sample stems from a study of shared clonotypes between healthy human individuals. V shed 4 bases and J shed 7 bases, with 16 bases lying between them. The CDR3 has 15 amino acids. CDR1 is SGHTA, CDR2 FQGTGA, per germline. The naive CD8 subset, CD45RO-negative cells positively selected for CCR7, excluded terminally differentiated effector memory CD45RA+ cells. The donor population consisted of healthy HIV-negative adults with no recent acute infections or vaccinations. Only Caucasian adults living in Nashville, Tennessee made up the donor group. Study findings and constraints: The sharing of approximately 4.6% of naive CD4 clonotypes was seen across a handful of donors. Unshared clonotypes carried lower generation probabilities than those common to all four donors.

The sequenced sample consisted of naive CD8+ T cells from PBMCs. V is TRBV7-3 and J is TRBJ2-2, with D perhaps matching TRBD1 or TRBD2 (5 bases each). This receptor was obtained from a man aged 18 to 30 in good health. Some clones in this sample may be carry-over from other donors' samples. CDR3 region: CASSSSGTHDGELFF. The CDR3 bases are TGTGCCAGCAGCTCCTCCGGGACCCACGACGGGGAGCTGTTTTTT.